This TCR beta chain was captured by sequencing in a study of radiotherapy plus CTLA-4 blockade in lung cancer. The overall study: Disease control was present in roughly a third of patients, and objective responses in under 20%. Study findings and constraints: Early blood T cell clone dynamics, with interferon-beta, were reported to best predict response. TCR clones from tumors expanded in blood after radiotherapy plus ipilimumab.

As regards this clone: Its specificity is unknown.

Focal radiation was given together with CTLA-4 blockade (ipilimumab) to patients with chemo-refractory metastatic non-small-cell lung cancer. TCRdb's table, derived via immunoSEQ multiplex PCR, lists solely in-frame clones and lacks some. The table has more than 90,000 clones, 85% to 90% seen once; the top ten hold 4% to 6%. V was pared by 1 base and J by 8 bases, with 3 bases between. From germline, CDR1 is MNHNS and CDR2 SASEGT. The CDR3 spans 11 residues. The origin of this receptor is a human donor with non-small cell lung cancer that progressed on radiotherapy plus ipilimumab. Sequencing was performed on peripheral blood, taken from a patient treated with radiotherapy plus ipilimumab. The V gene is TRBV6-1, the J gene TRBJ1-3; D unresolved. CDR3 DNA sequence: TGTGCCAGCAGTGAAGGTCACACCATATATTTT. It codes for CASSEGHTIYF.